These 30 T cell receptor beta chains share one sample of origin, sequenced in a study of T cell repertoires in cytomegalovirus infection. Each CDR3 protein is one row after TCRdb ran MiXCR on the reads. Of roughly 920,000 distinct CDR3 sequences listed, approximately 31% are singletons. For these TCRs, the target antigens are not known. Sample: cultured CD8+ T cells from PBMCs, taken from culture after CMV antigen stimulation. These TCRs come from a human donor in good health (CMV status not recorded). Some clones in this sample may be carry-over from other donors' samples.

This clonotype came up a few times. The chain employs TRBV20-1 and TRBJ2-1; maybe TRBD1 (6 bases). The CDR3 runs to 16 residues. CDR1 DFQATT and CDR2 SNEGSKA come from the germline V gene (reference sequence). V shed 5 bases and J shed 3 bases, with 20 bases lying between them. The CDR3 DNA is TGCAGTGCTGGTTCCCAAGGGGGATTACGCTACAATGAGCAGTTCTTC. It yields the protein CSAGSQGGLRYNEQFF.

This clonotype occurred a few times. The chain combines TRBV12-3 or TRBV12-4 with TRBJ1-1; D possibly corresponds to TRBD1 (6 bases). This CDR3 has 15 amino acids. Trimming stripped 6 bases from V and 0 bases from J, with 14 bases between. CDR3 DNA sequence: TGTGCCAGCAGACACAGGGTTTACATGAACACTGAAGCTTTCTTT. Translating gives CASRHRVYMNTEAFF.

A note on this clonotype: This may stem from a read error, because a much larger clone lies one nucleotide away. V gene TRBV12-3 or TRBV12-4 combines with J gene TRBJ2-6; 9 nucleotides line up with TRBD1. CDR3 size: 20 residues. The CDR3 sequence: CASSSSSEGQGFPGANILTF. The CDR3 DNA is TGTGCCAGCAGTTCCTCTTCCGAGGGACAGGGCTTTCCTGGGGCCAACATCCTGACTTTC.

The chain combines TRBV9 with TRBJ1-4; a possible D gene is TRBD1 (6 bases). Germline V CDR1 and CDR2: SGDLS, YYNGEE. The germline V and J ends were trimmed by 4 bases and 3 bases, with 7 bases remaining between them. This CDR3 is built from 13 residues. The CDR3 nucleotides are TGTGCCAGCAGCAAGGGGGCTAATGAAAAACTGTTTTTT. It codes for CASSKGANEKLFF.

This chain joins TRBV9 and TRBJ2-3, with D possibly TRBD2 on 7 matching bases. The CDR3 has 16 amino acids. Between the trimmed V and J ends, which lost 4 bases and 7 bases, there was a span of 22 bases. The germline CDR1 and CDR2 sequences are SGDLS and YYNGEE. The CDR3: CASSPRRGGYLNTQYF. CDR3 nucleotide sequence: TGTGCCAGCAGCCCCCGGAGGGGGGGCTACCTCAATACGCAGTATTTT.

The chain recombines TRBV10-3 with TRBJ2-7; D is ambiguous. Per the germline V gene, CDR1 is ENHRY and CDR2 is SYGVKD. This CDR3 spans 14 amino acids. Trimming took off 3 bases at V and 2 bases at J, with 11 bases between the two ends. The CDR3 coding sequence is TGTGCCATCAGTGAATTGCAGGCGCCCTACGAGCAGTACTTC. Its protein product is CAISELQAPYEQYF.

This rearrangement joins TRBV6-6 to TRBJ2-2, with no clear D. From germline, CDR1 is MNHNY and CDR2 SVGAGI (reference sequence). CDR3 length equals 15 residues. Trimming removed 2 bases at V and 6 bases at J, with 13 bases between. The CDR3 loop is CASSYEVGSAGELFF. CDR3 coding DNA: TGTGCCAGCAGTTACGAGGTGGGAAGCGCCGGGGAGCTGTTTTTT.

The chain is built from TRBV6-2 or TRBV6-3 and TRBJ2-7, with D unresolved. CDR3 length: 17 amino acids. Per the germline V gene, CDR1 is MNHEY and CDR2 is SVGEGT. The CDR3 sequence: CASSALPPGRSSYKQYV. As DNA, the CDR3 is TGTGCCAGCAGTGCATTACCCCCCGGCCGGTCCTCCTACAAGCAGTACGTT.

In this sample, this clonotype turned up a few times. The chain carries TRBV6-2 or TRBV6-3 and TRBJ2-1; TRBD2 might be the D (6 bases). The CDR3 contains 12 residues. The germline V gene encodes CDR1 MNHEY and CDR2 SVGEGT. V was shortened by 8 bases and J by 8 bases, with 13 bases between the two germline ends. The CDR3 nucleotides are TGTGCCAGCCGGGACTTTAGGGATGAGCAGTTCTTC. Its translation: CASRDFRDEQFF.

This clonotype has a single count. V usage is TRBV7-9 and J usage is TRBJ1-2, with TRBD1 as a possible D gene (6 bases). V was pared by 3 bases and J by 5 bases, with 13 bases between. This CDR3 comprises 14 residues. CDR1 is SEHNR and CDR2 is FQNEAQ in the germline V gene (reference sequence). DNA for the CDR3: TGTGCCAGCAGCTTGGGGGCCGGTTGGTATGGCTACACCTTC. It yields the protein CASSLGAGWYGYTF. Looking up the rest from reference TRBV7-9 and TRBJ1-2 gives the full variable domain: DTGVSQNPRHKITKRGQNVTFRCDPISEHNRLYWYRQTLGQGPEFLTYFQNEAQLEKSRLLSDRFSAERPKGSFSTLEIQRTEQGDSAMYLCASSLGAGWYGYTFGSGTRLTVV.

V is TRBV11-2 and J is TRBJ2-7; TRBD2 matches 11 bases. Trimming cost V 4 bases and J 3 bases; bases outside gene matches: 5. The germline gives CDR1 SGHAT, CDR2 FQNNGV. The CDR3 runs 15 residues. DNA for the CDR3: TGTGCCAGCAGCTCACAGACTAGCGGGGTCTACGAGCAGTACTTC. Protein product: CASSSQTSGVYEQYF.

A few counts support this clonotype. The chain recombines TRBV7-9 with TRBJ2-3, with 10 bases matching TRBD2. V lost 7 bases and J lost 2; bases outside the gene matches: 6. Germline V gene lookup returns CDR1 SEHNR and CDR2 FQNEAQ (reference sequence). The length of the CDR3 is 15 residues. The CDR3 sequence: CASTWTSGNTDTQYF. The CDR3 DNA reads TGTGCCAGCACCTGGACTAGCGGAAACACAGATACGCAGTATTTT.

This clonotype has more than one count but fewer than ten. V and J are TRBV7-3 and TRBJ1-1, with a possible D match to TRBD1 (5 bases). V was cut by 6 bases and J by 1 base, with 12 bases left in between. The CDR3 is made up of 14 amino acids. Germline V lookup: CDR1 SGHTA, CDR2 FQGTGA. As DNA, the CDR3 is TGTGCCAGCAGGGACGTCGACAGGAACACTGAAGCTTTCTTT. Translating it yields CASRDVDRNTEAFF.

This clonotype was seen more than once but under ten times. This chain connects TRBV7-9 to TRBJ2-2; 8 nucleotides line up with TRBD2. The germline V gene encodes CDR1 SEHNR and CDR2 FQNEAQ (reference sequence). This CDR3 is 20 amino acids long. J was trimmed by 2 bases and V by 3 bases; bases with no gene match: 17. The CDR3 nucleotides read TGTGCCAGCAGCTTTACGAGAAGCGGGGGTTCTCCGTCAAACACCGGGGAGCTGTTTTTT. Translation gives CASSFTRSGGSPSNTGELFF.

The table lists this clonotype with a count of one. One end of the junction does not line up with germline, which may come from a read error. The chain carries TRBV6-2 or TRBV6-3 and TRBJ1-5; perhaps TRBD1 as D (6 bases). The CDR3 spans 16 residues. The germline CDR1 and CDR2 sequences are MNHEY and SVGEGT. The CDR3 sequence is CANSYGQGRGNQPQHF. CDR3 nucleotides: TGTGCCAACAGTTATGGTCAGGGGCGCGGAAATCAGCCCCAGCATTTT.

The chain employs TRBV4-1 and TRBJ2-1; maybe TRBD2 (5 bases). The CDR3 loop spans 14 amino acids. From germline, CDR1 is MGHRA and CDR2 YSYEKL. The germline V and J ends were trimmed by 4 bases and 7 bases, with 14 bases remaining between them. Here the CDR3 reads CASSRGRGENEQFF. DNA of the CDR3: TGCGCCAGCAGCCGCGGACGGGGAGAGAATGAGCAGTTCTTC.

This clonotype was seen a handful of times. CDR3 DNA: TGTGCCAGCAGGCCGATGTGGGGCAATCAGCCCCAGCATTTT. Translation: CASRPMWGNQPQHF. J is TRBJ1-5 and V is TRBV28; D remains unclear. Trimming pared 6 bases from V and 2 bases from J, leaving 11 bases between. This CDR3 is 14 amino acids long. Germline CDR1 and CDR2: MDHEN and SYDVKM.

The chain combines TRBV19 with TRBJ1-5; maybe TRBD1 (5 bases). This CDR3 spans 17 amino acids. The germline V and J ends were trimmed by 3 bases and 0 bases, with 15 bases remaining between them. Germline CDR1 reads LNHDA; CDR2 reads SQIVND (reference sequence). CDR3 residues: CASSIARQLYSNQPQHF. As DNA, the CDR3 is TGTGCCAGTAGTATTGCCCGACAGCTCTATAGCAATCAGCCCCAGCATTTT.

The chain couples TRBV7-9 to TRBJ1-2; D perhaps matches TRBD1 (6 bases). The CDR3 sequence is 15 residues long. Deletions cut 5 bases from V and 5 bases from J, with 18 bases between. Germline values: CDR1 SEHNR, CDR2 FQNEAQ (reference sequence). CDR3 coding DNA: TGTGCCAGCAGCCACCTGACCCCAGGGGTTTATGGCTACACCTTC. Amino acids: CASSHLTPGVYGYTF.

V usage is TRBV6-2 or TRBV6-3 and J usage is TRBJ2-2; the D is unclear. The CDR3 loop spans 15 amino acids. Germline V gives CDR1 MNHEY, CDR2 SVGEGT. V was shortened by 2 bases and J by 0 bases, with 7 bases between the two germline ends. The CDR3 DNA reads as TGTGCCAGCAGTTACCGGAATTCGAACACCGGGGAGCTGTTTTTT. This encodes CASSYRNSNTGELFF.

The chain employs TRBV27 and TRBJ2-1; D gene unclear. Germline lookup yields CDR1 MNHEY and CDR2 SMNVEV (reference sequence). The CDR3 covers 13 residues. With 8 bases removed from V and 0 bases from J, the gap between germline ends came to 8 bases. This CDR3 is CASGISSYNEQFF. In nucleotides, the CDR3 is TGTGCCAGCGGGATTAGCTCCTACAATGAGCAGTTCTTC.

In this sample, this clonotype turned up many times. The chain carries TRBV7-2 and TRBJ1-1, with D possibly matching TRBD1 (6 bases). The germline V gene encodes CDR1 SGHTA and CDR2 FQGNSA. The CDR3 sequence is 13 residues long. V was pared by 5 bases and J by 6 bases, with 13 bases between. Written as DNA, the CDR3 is TGTGCCAGCAGCCCTTCGGGGGGCGCTGAAGCTTTCTTT. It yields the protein CASSPSGGAEAFF.

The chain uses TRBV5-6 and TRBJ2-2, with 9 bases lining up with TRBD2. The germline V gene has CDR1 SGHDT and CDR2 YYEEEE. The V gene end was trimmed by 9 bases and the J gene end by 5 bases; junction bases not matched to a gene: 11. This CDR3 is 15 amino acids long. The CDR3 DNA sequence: TGTGCCAACAATCCCGCGGGGGGGCCGACCGGGGAGCTGTTTTTT. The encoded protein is CANNPAGGPTGELFF.

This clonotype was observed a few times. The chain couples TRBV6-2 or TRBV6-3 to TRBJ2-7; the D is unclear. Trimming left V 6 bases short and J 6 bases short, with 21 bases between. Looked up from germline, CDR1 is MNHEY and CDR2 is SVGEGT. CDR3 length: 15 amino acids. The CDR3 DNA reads TGTGCCAGCAGCAAACCAAGGACCGCTACCCTCGAGCAGTACGTC. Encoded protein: CASSKPRTATLEQYV.

DNA of the CDR3: TGTGCCAGCAATGAGGGGACAGTAGTGGAGACCCAGTACTTC. Protein sequence: CASNEGTVVETQYF. The rearrangement links TRBV12-3 or TRBV12-4 to TRBJ2-5; TRBD1 aligns across 7 bases. Losses at the gene ends were 7 bases for V and 5 bases for J; bases not matched to a gene: 10. CDR3 length equals 14 residues.

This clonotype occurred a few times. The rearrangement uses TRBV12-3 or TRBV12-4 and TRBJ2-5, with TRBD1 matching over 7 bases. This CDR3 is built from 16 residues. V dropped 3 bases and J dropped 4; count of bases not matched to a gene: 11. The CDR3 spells CASSFAAGTAGETQYF. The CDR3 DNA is TGTGCCAGCAGTTTCGCGGCCGGGACAGCCGGAGAGACCCAGTACTTC.

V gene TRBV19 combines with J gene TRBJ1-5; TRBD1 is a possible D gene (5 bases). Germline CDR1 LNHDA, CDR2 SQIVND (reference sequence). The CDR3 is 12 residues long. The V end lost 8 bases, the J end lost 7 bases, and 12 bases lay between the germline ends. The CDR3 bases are TGTGCCAGTGCCTCCGGGGCCCAGCCCCAGCATTTT. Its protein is CASASGAQPQHF.

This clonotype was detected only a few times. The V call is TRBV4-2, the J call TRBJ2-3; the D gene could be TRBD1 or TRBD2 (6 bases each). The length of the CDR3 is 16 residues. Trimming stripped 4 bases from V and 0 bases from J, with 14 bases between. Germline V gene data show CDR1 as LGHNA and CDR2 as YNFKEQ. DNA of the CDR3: TGTGCCAGCAGCCTGAGCTGGGGGGCCAGCACAGATACGCAGTATTTT. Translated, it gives CASSLSWGASTDTQYF.

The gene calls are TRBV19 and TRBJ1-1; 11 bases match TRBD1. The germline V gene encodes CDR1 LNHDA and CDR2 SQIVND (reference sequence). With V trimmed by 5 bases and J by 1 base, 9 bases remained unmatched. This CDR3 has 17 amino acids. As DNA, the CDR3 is TGTGCCAGTAGTGGCCCGGGACAGGGGGAATGGAACACTGAAGCTTTCTTT. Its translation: CASSGPGQGEWNTEAFF.

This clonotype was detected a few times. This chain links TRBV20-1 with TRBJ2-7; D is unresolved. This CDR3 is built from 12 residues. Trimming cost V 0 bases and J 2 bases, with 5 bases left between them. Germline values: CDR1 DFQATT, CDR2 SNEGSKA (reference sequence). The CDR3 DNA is TGCAGTGCTAGAGATGGTGCCTACGAGCAGTACTTC. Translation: CSARDGAYEQYF.